This T cell receptor (beta chain) was sequenced during a study of blood T cell repertoires in COVID-19. Study-wide context: Samples of COVID-19 (acute and convalescent) were obtained from the United States, Italy and Spain. Sample material is recorded as cDNA or gDNA derived from T cells, B-cell-depleted T cells, or PBMCs.

The V and J ends lost 5 bases and 3 bases, in that order; junction bases with no gene match: 5. The CDR3 is made up of 16 amino acids. The germline V gene encodes CDR1 LNHDA and CDR2 SQIVND (reference sequence). Under the authors' procedure: Nucleated cell number was recorded as an estimate derived from reference gene primer amplification. TCRdb's table, derived via immunoSEQ multiplex PCR, lists solely in-frame clones and lacks some. V and J calls and clone size are given by that table; D and trimming were obtained from the DNA. This table holds about 150,000 clones, roughly nine tenths found once. The TCR sequence derives from a man aged 50 to 60 with acute or convalescent COVID-19. The sample consisted of peripheral blood. V gene TRBV19 combines with J gene TRBJ1-6; the match to TRBD1 covers 9 bases. The CDR3, as DNA: TGTGCCAGTAGTGCCGGGACAGGGAACTATAATTCACCCCTCCACTTT. Translated, it gives CASSAGTGNYNSPLHF.